These 9 T cell receptor beta chains were sequenced from one sample in a study of blood T cell repertoires in COVID-19. Measured with immunoSEQ multiplex PCR; TCRdb has only the in-frame clones, and not every one. Of about 100,000 clones in the sample, roughly 87% were seen once. Material for sequencing was peripheral blood. The receptors here all came from a man aged 25 to 40 in a cohort sampled during active COVID-19.

This clone showed up just once. The V gene is TRBV10-1, the J gene TRBJ2-3; possibly TRBD1 for D (5 bases). V lost 3 bases, J lost 4 bases, and 11 bases lay in between. The CDR3 runs to 14 residues. Per the germline V gene, CDR1 is WNHNN and CDR2 is SYGVQD (reference sequence). CDR3 protein: CASSDPGLADTQYF. The CDR3 coding sequence is TGCGCCAGCAGTGATCCAGGGCTCGCAGATACGCAGTATTTT.

This chain links TRBV7-8 with TRBJ2-7; TRBD1 matches at 10 bases. This CDR3 comprises 15 residues. J gave up 3 bases and V 5 bases, and 7 bases lay outside the gene matches. Germline values: CDR1 SGHVS, CDR2 FQNEAQ. The CDR3 here is CASSRQTGGVYEQYF. CDR3 bases: TGTGCCAGCAGCCGCCAGACAGGGGGCGTCTACGAGCAGTACTTC.

The chain links TRBV15 to TRBJ2-7; 7 bases fit TRBD2. V shed 1 base, J shed 3 bases, and the junction held 0 bases outside the gene matches. CDR3 length: 13 residues. Germline-derived CDR1 and CDR2 are LNHNV and YYDKDF (reference sequence). The CDR3 here is CATSRGEGYEQYF. CDR3 DNA: TGTGCCACCAGCAGAGGGGAGGGCTACGAGCAGTACTTC.

The rearrangement joins TRBV19 to TRBJ2-2; D remains ambiguous. The CDR3 runs to 15 residues. Trimming took off 7 bases at V and 2 bases at J, with 14 bases between the two ends. Germline V gene sequence: CDR1 LNHDA, CDR2 SQIVND (reference sequence). This CDR3 reads CASNPNELNTGELFF. The CDR3 nucleotides read TGTGCCAGTAACCCAAACGAGCTCAACACCGGGGAGCTGTTTTTT.

The genes are TRBV30 and TRBJ1-1, with TRBD1 matching 8 bases. CDR1 and CDR2 from the germline V gene are GTSNPN and SVGIG (reference sequence). The CDR3 is made up of 13 amino acids. The ends lost 4 bases at V and 7 bases at J; junction bases unmatched: 8. This CDR3 reads CAWTGGVGGEAFF. CDR3 sequence (DNA): TGTGCCTGGACAGGGGGCGTGGGGGGTGAAGCTTTCTTT.

The table lists this clone with a few counts. The V and J genes are TRBV2 and TRBJ2-7; TRBD1 aligns across 9 bases. The CDR3 totals 14 residues. Germline V gives CDR1 SNHLY, CDR2 FYNNEI. Germline trimming cut 6 bases from V and 0 bases from J; bases unmatched to any gene: 3. The CDR3 spells CASREDRGSYEQYF. CDR3 DNA: TGTGCCAGCAGGGAGGACAGGGGCTCCTACGAGCAGTACTTC.

This clone occurred once. V usage is TRBV11-2 and J usage is TRBJ2-3; D is unclear. Germline CDR1 is SGHAT and CDR2 is FQNNGV. Deletions cut 1 base from V and 0 bases from J, with 8 bases between. This CDR3 is built from 15 residues. Here the CDR3 reads CASSLVLTSTDTQYF. The CDR3 bases are TGTGCCAGCAGCTTAGTTCTGACTAGCACAGATACGCAGTATTTT. The whole variable domain, remainder taken from reference TRBV11-2 and TRBJ2-3, is EAGVAQSPRYKIIEKRQSVAFWCNPISGHATLYWYQQILGQGPKLLIQFQNNGVVDDSQLPKDRFSAERLKGVDSTLKIQPAKLEDSAVYLCASSLVLTSTDTQYFGPGTRLTVL.

The chain joins TRBV6-6 to TRBJ1-6, with D tentatively TRBD1 (5 bases). The V end was cut by 2 bases, the J end by 10 bases, with 18 bases between. The CDR3 totals 16 residues. CDR1 is MNHNY and CDR2 is SVGAGI in the germline V gene (reference sequence). The CDR3 region is CASSYDESREGSPLHF. The CDR3 coding sequence is TGTGCCAGCAGTTACGATGAGAGTAGGGAGGGGTCACCCCTCCACTTT.

The J gene is TRBJ1-1, the V gene TRBV29-1, with TRBD1 identical over 8 bases. The V and J ends lost 4 bases and 5 bases, in that order; junction bases with no gene match: 6. The CDR3 extends over 13 amino acids. The germline CDR1 and CDR2 sequences are SQVTM and ANQGSEA. The CDR3 region is CSVGQGAPTEAFF. Written as DNA, the CDR3 is TGCAGCGTTGGTCAGGGGGCGCCGACTGAAGCTTTCTTT.